This passage covers 14 T cell receptor beta chains from one sample sequenced in a study of spatial heterogeneity in lung cancer. TCRdb re-analysed the 5' RACE reads in MiXCR, keeping a single row per CDR3 protein. The sample consists of around 92,000 distinct CDR3 sequences, approximately 12% of them appearing once. Time point indicated: sample taken at primary tumor resection. The sequencing used PBMCs, collected at surgery. Receptors originate from a male donor with early-stage non-small cell lung cancer.

The chain links TRBV4-3 to TRBJ2-1, with D uncertain. This CDR3 is built from 14 residues. Germline V lookup: CDR1 LGHNA, CDR2 YSLEER. V gave up 0 bases and J gave up 8 bases, with 11 bases separating them. CDR3: CASSQEPGFDEQFF. Written as DNA, the CDR3 is TGCGCCAGCAGCCAAGAGCCGGGTTTCGATGAGCAGTTCTTC.

The chain recombines TRBV7-2 with TRBJ2-1; the D gene is possibly TRBD1 (5 bases). The germline gives CDR1 SGHTA, CDR2 FQGNSA. This CDR3 spans 15 amino acids. Trimming stripped 5 bases from V and 6 bases from J, with 17 bases between. CDR3 loop: CASSPGIRVGNEQFF. In DNA, the CDR3 is TGTGCCAGCAGCCCAGGGATTAGGGTAGGCAATGAGCAGTTCTTC.

This chain links TRBV12-5 with TRBJ2-2, with D maybe TRBD2 (5 bases). CDR3 length equals 21 residues. The V gene's germline CDR1 is LGHNT and CDR2 FRNRAP. V gave up 3 bases and J gave up 0 bases, with 26 bases separating them. The CDR3 DNA is TGTGCTAGTGGTTTTTTATTTCGATCCCCGGTGGACGGGACGAACACCGGGGAGCTGTTTTTT. Translating gives CASGFLFRSPVDGTNTGELFF.

The chain joins TRBV30 to TRBJ2-3; 7 positions agree with TRBD2. V lost 4 bases, J lost 2 bases, and 6 bases stayed unmatched. CDR1 and CDR2 from the germline V gene are GTSNPN and SVGIG (reference sequence). The CDR3 is 14 amino acids. CDR3 sequence: CAWNQRGDTDTQYF. DNA of the CDR3: TGTGCCTGGAACCAACGGGGGGACACAGATACGCAGTATTTT.

This clonotype has a handful of counts. The chain combines TRBV6-2 or TRBV6-3 with TRBJ1-5, with 7 bases that match TRBD1. Trimming cost V 6 bases and J 2 bases; bases outside gene matches: 7. This CDR3 region has 15 residues. Germline CDR1 is MNHEY and CDR2 is SVGEGT. CDR3 coding DNA: TGTGCCAGCAGCCCGACAGGGATGGGCAATCAGCCCCAGCATTTT. Amino acid sequence: CASSPTGMGNQPQHF.

This clonotype has just a few counts. CDR3 in amino acids: CASSQEFQEQFF. CDR3 coding DNA: TGCGCCAGCAGCCAAGAGTTCCAGGAGCAGTTCTTC. The rearrangement links TRBV4-1 to TRBJ2-1; D gene uncertain. Trimming removed 0 bases at V and 10 bases at J, with 7 bases between. CDR1 and CDR2 (germline): MGHRA, YSYEKL. CDR3 length equals 12 residues.

This clonotype was seen only a few times. V and J are TRBV19 and TRBJ2-7; tentative D call: TRBD1 (5 bases). Germline V gene sequence: CDR1 LNHDA, CDR2 SQIVND (reference sequence). V dropped 1 base and J dropped 2 bases, with 6 bases sitting between them. The CDR3 loop spans 13 amino acids. This CDR3 is CASSIAGTYEQYF. The DNA of the CDR3 is TGTGCCAGTAGTATAGCAGGGACCTACGAGCAGTACTTC.

The rearrangement joins TRBV28 to TRBJ1-1; a weak D match, TRBD1 (6 bases). V was pared by 4 bases and J by 0 bases, with 18 bases between. The CDR3 is 17 amino acids. Germline V gene data show CDR1 as MDHEN and CDR2 as SYDVKM. The CDR3 loop reads CASSWFWGAQMNTEAFF. The CDR3 region has the DNA TGTGCCAGCAGTTGGTTTTGGGGGGCTCAGATGAACACTGAAGCTTTCTTT.

V and J are TRBV20-1 and TRBJ1-2; D remains ambiguous. Germline loops: CDR1 DFQATT, CDR2 SNEGSKA (reference sequence). The CDR3 runs to 12 residues. The V end lost 3 bases, the J end lost 4 bases, and 9 bases lay between the germline ends. CDR3 protein: CSASGRSYGYTF. CDR3 nucleotide sequence: TGCAGTGCTAGTGGCAGGTCCTATGGCTACACCTTC.

The chain joins TRBV12-3 or TRBV12-4 to TRBJ1-5; 8 positions agree with TRBD1. V gave up 6 bases and J gave up 6 bases; unmatched junction bases: 1. The length of the CDR3 is 12 residues. In DNA form, the CDR3 reads TGTGCCAGCAGGGACAGGGTTCAGCCCCAGCATTTT. Encoded protein: CASRDRVQPQHF.

This clonotype came up a few times. The chain recombines TRBV5-1 with TRBJ2-1; 15 bases agree with TRBD2. After removal of 4 bases from V and 9 bases from J, the junction contained 2 bases not matched to a gene. Germline CDR1 SGHRS, CDR2 YFSETQ. The CDR3 has 14 residues. The CDR3 coding sequence is TGCGCCAGCAGCACGGGACTAGCGGGAGGTGAGCAGTTCTTC. This sequence encodes CASSTGLAGGEQFF.

This clonotype turned up a few times. The J gene is TRBJ1-6, the V gene TRBV2; TRBD1 matches at 7 bases. V was pared by 6 bases and J by 7 bases, with 9 bases of the junction left unmatched. Germline V lookup: CDR1 SNHLY, CDR2 FYNNEI. The CDR3 extends over 15 amino acids. CDR3 in amino acids: CASRETGTANSPLHF. For the CDR3, the DNA is TGTGCCAGCAGAGAAACCGGGACAGCCAATTCACCCCTCCACTTT.

The table lists this clonotype with many counts. This chain links TRBV7-9 with TRBJ1-3; D gene uncertain. The CDR3 is made up of 16 amino acids. Germline V lookup: CDR1 SEHNR, CDR2 FQNEAQ (reference sequence). V lost 6 bases and J lost 0, with 15 bases in between. CDR3 sequence reads: CASRPSDSRSGNTIYF. CDR3 coding DNA: TGTGCCAGCAGGCCTTCTGACTCCCGCTCTGGAAACACCATATATTTT.

This clonotype was detected a few times. The DNA for the CDR3 is TGCAGTGTTCGGCGGGGGGACAGTAACAATGAGCAGTTCTTC. This encodes CSVRRGDSNNEQFF. The chain joins TRBV20-1 to TRBJ2-1; D is perhaps TRBD2 (8 bases). The CDR3 extends over 14 amino acids. CDR1 and CDR2 from the germline V gene are DFQATT and SNEGSKA (reference sequence). Trimming pared 7 bases from V and 5 bases from J, leaving 18 bases between.